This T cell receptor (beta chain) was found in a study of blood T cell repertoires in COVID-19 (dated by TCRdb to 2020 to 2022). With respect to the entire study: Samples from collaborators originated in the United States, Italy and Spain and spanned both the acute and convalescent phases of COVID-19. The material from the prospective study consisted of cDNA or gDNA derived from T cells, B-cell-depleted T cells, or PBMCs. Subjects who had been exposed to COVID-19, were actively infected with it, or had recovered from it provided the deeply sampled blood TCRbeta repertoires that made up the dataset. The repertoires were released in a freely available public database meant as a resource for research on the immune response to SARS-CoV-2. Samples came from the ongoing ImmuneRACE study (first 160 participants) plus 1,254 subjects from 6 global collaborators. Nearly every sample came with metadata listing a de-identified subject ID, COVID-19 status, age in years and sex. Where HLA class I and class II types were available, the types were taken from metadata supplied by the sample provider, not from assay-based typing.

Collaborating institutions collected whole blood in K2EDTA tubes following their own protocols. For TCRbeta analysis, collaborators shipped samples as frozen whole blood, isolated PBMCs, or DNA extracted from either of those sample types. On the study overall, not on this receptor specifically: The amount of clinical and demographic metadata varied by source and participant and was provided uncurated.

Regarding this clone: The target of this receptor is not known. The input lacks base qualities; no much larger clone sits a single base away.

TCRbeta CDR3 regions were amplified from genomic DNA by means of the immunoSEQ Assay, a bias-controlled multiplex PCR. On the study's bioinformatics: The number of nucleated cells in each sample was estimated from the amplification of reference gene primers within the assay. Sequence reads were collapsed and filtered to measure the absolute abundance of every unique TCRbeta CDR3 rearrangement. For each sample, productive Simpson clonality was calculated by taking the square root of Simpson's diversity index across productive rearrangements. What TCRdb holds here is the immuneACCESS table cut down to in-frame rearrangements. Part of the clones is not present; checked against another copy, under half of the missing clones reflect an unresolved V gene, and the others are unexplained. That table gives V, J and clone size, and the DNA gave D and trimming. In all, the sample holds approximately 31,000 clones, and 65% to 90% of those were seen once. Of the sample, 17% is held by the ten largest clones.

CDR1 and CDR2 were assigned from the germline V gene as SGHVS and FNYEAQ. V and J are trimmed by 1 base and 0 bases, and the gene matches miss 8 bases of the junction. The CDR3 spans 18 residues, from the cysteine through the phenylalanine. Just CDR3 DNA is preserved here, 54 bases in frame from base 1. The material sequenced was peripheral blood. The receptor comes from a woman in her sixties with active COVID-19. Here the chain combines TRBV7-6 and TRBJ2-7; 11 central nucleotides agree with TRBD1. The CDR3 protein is CASSLGRTGGSSSYEQYF. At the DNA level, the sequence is TGTGCCAGCAGCTTAGGAAGGACAGGGGGCTCGAGCTCCTACGAGCAGTACTTC.